A single sample gave rise to the 2 T cell receptor beta chains below, sequenced in a study of yellow fever vaccine responses in identical twins. TCRdb itself ran the RT-PCR reads through MiXCR, one entry per CDR3 protein. This sample carries 3,000 to 4,000 distinct CDR3 sequences, more than 70% of them seen once, and the ten largest clones take 2.5% to 3%. The source was T cells from blood (PBMCs), unsorted or a sorted subset (not recorded which), collected before or after yellow fever vaccination (not recorded which). The receptors come from a woman under 30 who received the yellow fever vaccine.

CDR3 in DNA: TGTGCCAGCAGTTACTCGTTGTGGGGTCCGGACTATGGCTACACCTTC. The encoded protein is CASSYSLWGPDYGYTF. The J gene is TRBJ1-2, the V gene TRBV6-5; D remains unclear. V was clipped by 0 bases and J by 3 bases, with 14 bases between them. This CDR3 spans 16 amino acids. The germline CDR1 and CDR2 sequences are MNHEY and SVGAGI.

In its sample, this clonotype was seen a few times. The V gene is TRBV6-1, the J gene TRBJ1-5, with D maybe TRBD1 (6 bases). V was pared by 6 bases and J by 4 bases, with 19 bases between. Germline V CDR1 and CDR2: MNHNS, SASEGT. The CDR3 contains 16 residues. The CDR3 loop reads CASSPPVQGGNQPQHF. CDR3 nucleotides: TGTGCCAGCAGCCCCCCTGTACAGGGTGGGAATCAGCCCCAGCATTTT.